The T cell receptor (beta chain) described here comes from a study of shared clonotypes between healthy human individuals. Trimming cost V 0 bases and J 4 bases, with 15 bases left between them. Germline lookup yields CDR1 MGHRA and CDR2 YSYEKL. The CDR3 consists of 16 residues. Clones were read by immunoSEQ multiplex PCR, and TCRdb kept only the in-frame ones, dropping some. The sample shows 550,000 to 850,000 clones, under 80% of them seen only once. The genes are TRBV4-1 and TRBJ1-2; TRBD1 might be the D (5 bases). The receptor's source is a woman aged 25 to 45 in good health. Sequencing input: memory CD4+ T cells sorted from blood. Subset described: CD45RA-negative fraction. CDR3 region: CASSQDAGDRGYGYTF. CDR3 bases: TGCGCCAGCAGCCAAGACGCCGGGGACCGAGGCTATGGCTACACCTTC.